This TCR beta chain was retrieved from a study of T cell repertoires in cytomegalovirus infection. Across the whole study: A matching HLA type, together with CMV infection, was signaled by public TCR beta signatures.

From the reads, TCRdb called clonotypes with MiXCR, one entry per CDR3 protein. This table has around 300,000 distinct CDR3 sequences, 22% appearing once. Remarks on this clonotype: What it binds is unknown.

Germline V gene sequence: CDR1 LNHDA, CDR2 SQIVND (reference sequence). V was trimmed by 7 bases and J by 10 bases, leaving 8 bases between them. This CDR3 is built from 11 residues. Findings of the study overall: Dominating the ex vivo response were TCR beta clonotypes that were CMV-specific and HLA-C-restricted.

This clonotype originated in a human donor in good health (CMV status not recorded). Some clones in this sample may be carry-over from other donors' samples. The specimen comprised cultured PBMCs, sampled from culture after CMV antigen stimulation. The rearrangement joins TRBV19 to TRBJ1-6, with unresolved D. The CDR3 DNA sequence: TGTGCCAGTACCAACCGCTCACCCCTCCACTTT. Its translation: CASTNRSPLHF.